Listed below are T cell receptor beta chains from one sample, sequenced in a study of control samples from healthy donors and cancer patients. TCRdb's table, derived via immunoSEQ multiplex PCR, lists solely in-frame clones and lacks some. The top ten hold 23% of the sample, which has about 48,000 clones, roughly 92% seen once. The material sequenced was PBMCs. These receptors were taken from a woman in her fifties or sixties with head and neck cancer. Each CDR3 is given with its conserved first and last residue. Fields, in order: D gene, V gene, CDR3 length, clone size, J gene, CDR3 DNA, CDR3 protein. The D gene is left open where the match is weak. Clone sizes are given selectively: once, few, many, or a class where the clone is expanded.

>.|TRBV7-9|11|.|TRBJ1-1
TGTGCCAGCATGGGCGTCACTGAAGCTTTCTTT
CASMGVTEAFF
>.|TRBV28|14|.|TRBJ2-4
TGTGCCAGCAGTTTTGGCGGAACCAAAAACATTCAGTACTTC
CASSFGGTKNIQYF
>.|TRBV7-6|15|.|TRBJ1-1
TGTGCCAGCAGCCCGACAGACGGAATGAACACTGAAGCTTTCTTT
CASSPTDGMNTEAFF
>.|TRBV11-2|12|.|TRBJ1-6
TGTGCCAGCAGCTTAGATGCATCACCCCTCCACTTT
CASSLDASPLHF
>.|TRBV2|15|once|TRBJ2-2
TGTGCCAGCAAATCGTTAGACACGAACACCGGGGAGCTGTTTTTT
CASKSLDTNTGELFF
>TRBD1|TRBV9|14|.|TRBJ1-2
TGTGCCAGCAGCTCCCAGGGGGGGGGCTATGGCTACACCTTC
CASSSQGGGYGYTF
>TRBD2|TRBV7-3|17|.|TRBJ2-1
TGTGCCAGCAGCTTAACCGAACTAGCGGGGGGATACAATGAGCAGTTCTTC
CASSLTELAGGYNEQFF
>.|TRBV6-5|12|.|TRBJ1-6
TGTGCCAGCAGTTACTCGGGGTCACCCCTCCACTTT
CASSYSGSPLHF
>.|TRBV20-1|11|.|TRBJ2-1
TGCAGTGCCTCCCGGTACTATGAGCAGTTCTTC
CSASRYYEQFF
>.|TRBV5-1|16|.|TRBJ1-5
TGCGCCAGCAGCTTGGGTCCAACGATGGGCAATCAGCCCCAGCATTTT
CASSLGPTMGNQPQHF
>TRBD1|TRBV2|13|once|TRBJ1-2
TGTGCCAGCAGGGGGGACAGGGAAGCGGGCTACACCTTC
CASRGDREAGYTF
>.|TRBV5-1|16|.|TRBJ1-1
TGCGCCAGCAACCCCTCACAGGTTTATGAGAACACTGAAGCTTTCTTT
CASNPSQVYENTEAFF
>.|TRBV6-1|14|.|TRBJ1-6
TGTGCCAGCAGTGATCAGGGGCGGAATTCACCCCTCCACTTT
CASSDQGRNSPLHF
>.|TRBV5-1|14|once|TRBJ2-3
TGCGCCAGCAGCGAGAGGGACTTCACAGATACGCAGTATTTT
CASSERDFTDTQYF
>TRBD2|TRBV6-5|15|.|TRBJ2-3
TGTGCCAGCAGCCGAGCGGGGGGGAAGTCAGATACGCAGTATTTT
CASSRAGGKSDTQYF
>.|TRBV24-1|16|.|TRBJ1-2
TGTGCCACCAGTGATTTAAGTCCCAGGGCAAATGACGGCTACACCTTC
CATSDLSPRANDGYTF
>TRBD2|TRBV2|15|.|TRBJ2-2
TGTGCCAGCAGTATGGTTACTAGCGGGAGAGGGGAGCTGTTTTTT
CASSMVTSGRGELFF
>.|TRBV4-1|13|.|TRBJ2-3
TGCGCCAGCAGCCAAGCCAGAGCCGATACGCAGTATTTT
CASSQARADTQYF
>.|TRBV20-1|11|.|TRBJ1-5
TGCAGTGCTAGGGGGAATCAGCCCCAGCATTTT
CSARGNQPQHF
>TRBD1|TRBV25-1|14|.|TRBJ1-2
TGTGCCAGCAGTGAAGGGACAGGGGGCTATGGCTACACCTTC
CASSEGTGGYGYTF
>TRBD2|TRBV7-6|18|.|TRBJ2-5
TGTGCCAGCAGCTTAAGGGGGACAGCGGGGGGGCTTCGAGAGACCCAGTACTTC
CASSLRGTAGGLRETQYF
>.|TRBV2|13|.|TRBJ2-1
TGTGCCAGCAGTGTCCGCGCAAACAATGAGCAGTTCTTC
CASSVRANNEQFF